This T cell receptor beta chain emerged from a study of response to subunit inactivated influenza vaccine. TCRdb re-analysed the RT-PCR reads in MiXCR, keeping a single row per CDR3 protein. Of a few hundred thousand distinct CDR3 sequences listed, around 15% are singletons. Findings and caveats of the study: Seasonal influenza vaccination, on each occasion, was suggested by the authors to recruit few new T cells.

This CDR3 contains 15 residues. Germline CDR1 reads GTSNPN; CDR2 reads SVGIG (reference sequence). The V gene end was trimmed by 1 base and the J gene end by 9 bases; junction bases not matched to a gene: 9. A note on this clonotype: What it binds is not known.

The sequence was collected from a man over 45 who received an inactivated influenza vaccine. The rearrangement joins TRBV30 to TRBJ2-1; 10 bases fit TRBD2. Sequenced material: PBMCs from blood, taken about 11 days after vaccination. The CDR3, as DNA: TGTGCCTGGAGTGGGGGTGCTAGCGGGAGTCTTGAGCAGTTCTTC. As protein: CAWSGGASGSLEQFF.